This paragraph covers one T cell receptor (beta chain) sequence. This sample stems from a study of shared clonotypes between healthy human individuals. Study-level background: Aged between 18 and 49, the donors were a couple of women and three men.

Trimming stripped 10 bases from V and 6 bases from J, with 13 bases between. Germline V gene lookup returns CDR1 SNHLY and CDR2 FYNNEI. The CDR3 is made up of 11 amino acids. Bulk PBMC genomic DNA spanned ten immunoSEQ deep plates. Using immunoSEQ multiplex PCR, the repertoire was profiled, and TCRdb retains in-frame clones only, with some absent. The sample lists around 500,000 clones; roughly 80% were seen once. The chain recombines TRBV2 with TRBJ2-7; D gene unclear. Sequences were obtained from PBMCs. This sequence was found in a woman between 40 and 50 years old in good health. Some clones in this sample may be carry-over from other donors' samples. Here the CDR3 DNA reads TGTGCCAACCGCGTAGTAGGCGAGCAGTACTTC. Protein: CANRVVGEQYF.